The entry below describes one T cell receptor (beta chain). The antigen is not known. The entry originates in a study of graft-versus-host responses after intestinal transplantation. Study-wide background: Multivisceral, liver-intestinal, or isolated intestinal transplants were given to recipients. Once they had received anti-thymocyte globulin induction, all recipients took tacrolimus and steroids for about 3 years. Study-wide findings and caveats: GvH clones were found in recipient marrow; some appeared first in ileum or blood.

Only in-frame clones appear in the TCRdb table, and some are missing; sequencing was by immunoSEQ multiplex PCR. The table lists 140,000 or so clones, around 90% of them singletons. This CDR3 has 14 amino acids. CDR1 and CDR2 (germline): MDHEN, SYDVKM. Trimming took 5 bases from V and 4 from J; bases not matched to a gene: 6. This receptor was identified in a human donor who received an intestinal transplant. The sequencing here drew on unstimulated CD4+ T cells sorted from spleen or lymph node cells, taken before intestinal transplant. The J gene is TRBJ2-7, the V gene TRBV28, with 9 positions matching TRBD2. The CDR3 nucleotides read TGTGCCAGCAGTGTAGCGGGAGTAATATACGAGCAGTACTTC. This codes for CASSVAGVIYEQYF.